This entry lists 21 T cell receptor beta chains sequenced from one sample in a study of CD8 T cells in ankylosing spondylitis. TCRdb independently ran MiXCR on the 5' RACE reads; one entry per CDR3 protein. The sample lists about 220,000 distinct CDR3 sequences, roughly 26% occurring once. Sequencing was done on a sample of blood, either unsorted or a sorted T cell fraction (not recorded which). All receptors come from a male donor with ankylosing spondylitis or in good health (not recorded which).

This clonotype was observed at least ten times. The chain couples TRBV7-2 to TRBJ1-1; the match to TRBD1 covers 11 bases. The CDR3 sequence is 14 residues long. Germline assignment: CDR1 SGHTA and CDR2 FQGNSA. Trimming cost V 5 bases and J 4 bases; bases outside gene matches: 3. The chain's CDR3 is CASSPGTGGTEAFF. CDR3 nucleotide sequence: TGTGCCAGCAGCCCAGGGACAGGGGGCACTGAAGCTTTCTTT.

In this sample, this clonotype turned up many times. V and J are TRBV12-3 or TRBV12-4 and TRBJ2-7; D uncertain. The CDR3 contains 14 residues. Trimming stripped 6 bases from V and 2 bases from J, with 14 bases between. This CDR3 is CASSRLLDPYEQYF. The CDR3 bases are TGTGCCAGCAGCCGGCTACTTGATCCCTACGAGCAGTACTTC.

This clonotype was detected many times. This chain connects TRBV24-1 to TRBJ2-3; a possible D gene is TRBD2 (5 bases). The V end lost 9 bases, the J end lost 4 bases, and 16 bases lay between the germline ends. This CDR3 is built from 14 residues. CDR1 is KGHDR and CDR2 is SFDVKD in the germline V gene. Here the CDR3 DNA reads TGTGCCACCGCGTCGGCGGGTGGACCAGATACGCAGTATTTT. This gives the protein CATASAGGPDTQYF.

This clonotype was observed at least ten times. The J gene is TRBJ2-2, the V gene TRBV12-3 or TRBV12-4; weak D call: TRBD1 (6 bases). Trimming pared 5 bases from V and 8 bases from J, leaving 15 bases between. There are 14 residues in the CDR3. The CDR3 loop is CASSPDRSSGELFF. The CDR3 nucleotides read TGTGCCAGCAGTCCTGACAGGAGCTCAGGGGAGCTGTTTTTT.

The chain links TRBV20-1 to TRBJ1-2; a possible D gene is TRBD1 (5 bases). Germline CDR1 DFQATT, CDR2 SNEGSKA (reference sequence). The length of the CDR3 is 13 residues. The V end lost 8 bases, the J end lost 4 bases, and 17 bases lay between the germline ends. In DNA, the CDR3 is TGCAGTCCATTCCAAGGGGAAAGCTATGGCTACACCTTC. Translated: CSPFQGESYGYTF.

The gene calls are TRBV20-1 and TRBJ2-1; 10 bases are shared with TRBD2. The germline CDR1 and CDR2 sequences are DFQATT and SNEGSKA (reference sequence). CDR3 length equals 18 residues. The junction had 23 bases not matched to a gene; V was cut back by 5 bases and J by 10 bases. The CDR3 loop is CSAQHPLGSGRAQFEQFF. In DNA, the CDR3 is TGCAGTGCTCAACACCCCCTGGGGAGCGGGAGGGCCCAGTTCGAGCAGTTCTTC.

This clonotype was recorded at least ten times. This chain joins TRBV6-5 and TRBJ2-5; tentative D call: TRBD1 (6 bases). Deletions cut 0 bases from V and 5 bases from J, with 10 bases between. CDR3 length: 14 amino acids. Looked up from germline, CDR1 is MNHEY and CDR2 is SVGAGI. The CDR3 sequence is CASSYSNREETQYF. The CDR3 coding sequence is TGTGCCAGCAGTTACTCGAACAGGGAGGAGACCCAGTACTTC.

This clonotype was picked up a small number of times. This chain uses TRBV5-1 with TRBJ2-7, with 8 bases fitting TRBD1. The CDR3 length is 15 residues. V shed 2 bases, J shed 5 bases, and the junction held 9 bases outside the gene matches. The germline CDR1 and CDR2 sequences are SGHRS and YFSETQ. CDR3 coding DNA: TGCGCCAGCAGCTTCGTCGGGACAGGAATTCACGAGCAGTACTTC. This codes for CASSFVGTGIHEQYF.

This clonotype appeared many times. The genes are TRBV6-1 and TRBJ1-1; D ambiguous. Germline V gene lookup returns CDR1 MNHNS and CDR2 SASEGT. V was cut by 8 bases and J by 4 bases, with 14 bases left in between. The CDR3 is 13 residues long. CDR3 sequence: CASFWATGTEAFF. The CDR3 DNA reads TGTGCCAGCTTCTGGGCGACGGGCACTGAAGCTTTCTTT.

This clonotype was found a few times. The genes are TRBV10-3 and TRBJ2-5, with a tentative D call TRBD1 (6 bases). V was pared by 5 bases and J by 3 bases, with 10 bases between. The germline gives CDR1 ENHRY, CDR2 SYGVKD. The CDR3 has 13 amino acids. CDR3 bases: TGTGCCATCAGTACCCCAGGGGAAGAGACCCAGTACTTC. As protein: CAISTPGEETQYF.

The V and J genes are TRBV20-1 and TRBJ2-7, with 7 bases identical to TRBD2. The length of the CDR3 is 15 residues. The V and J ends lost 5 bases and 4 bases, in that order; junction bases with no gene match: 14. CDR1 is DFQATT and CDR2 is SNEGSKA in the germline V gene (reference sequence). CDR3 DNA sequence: TGCAGTGCTGAACCTAAACTGGGCGGGAGTTACGAGCAGTACTTC. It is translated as CSAEPKLGGSYEQYF.

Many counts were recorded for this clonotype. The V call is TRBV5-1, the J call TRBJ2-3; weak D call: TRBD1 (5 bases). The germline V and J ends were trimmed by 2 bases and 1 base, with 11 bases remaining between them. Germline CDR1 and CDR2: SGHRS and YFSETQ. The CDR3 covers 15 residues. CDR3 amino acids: CASSFTGRGTDTQYF. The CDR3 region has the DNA TGCGCCAGCAGCTTCACAGGAAGGGGCACAGATACGCAGTATTTT. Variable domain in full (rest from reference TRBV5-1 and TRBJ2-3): KAGVTQTPRYLIKTRGQQVTLSCSPISGHRSVSWYQQTPGQGLQFLFEYFSETQRNKGNFPGRFSGRQFSNSRSEMNVSTLELGDSALYLCASSFTGRGTDTQYFGPGTRLTVL.

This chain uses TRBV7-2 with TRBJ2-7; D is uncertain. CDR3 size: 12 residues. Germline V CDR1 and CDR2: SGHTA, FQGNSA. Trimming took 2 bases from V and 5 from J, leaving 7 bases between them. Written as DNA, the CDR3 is TGTGCCAGCAGCTTAAAGAGCCACGAGCAGTACTTC. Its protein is CASSLKSHEQYF. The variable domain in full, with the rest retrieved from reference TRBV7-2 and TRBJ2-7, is GAGVSQSPSNKVTEKGKDVELRCDPISGHTALYWYRQSLGQGLEFLIYFQGNSAPDKSGLPSDRFSAERTGGSVSTLTIQRTQQEDSAVYLCASSLKSHEQYFGPGTRLTVT.

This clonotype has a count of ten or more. The CDR3 DNA follows: TGTGCCAGCAGCTTGAGGAGTAAAACAGATACGCAGTATTTT. As protein: CASSLRSKTDTQYF. The V and J genes are TRBV5-8 and TRBJ2-3; D unclear. V was shortened by 1 base and J by 3 bases, with 9 bases between the two germline ends. Germline values: CDR1 SGHTS, CDR2 YDEGEE. The CDR3 has 14 residues.

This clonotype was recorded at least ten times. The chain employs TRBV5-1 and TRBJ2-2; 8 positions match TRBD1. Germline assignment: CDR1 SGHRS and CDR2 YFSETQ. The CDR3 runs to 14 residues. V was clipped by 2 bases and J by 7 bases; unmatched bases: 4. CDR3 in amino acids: CASSLQGEHGELFF. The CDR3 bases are TGCGCCAGCAGCTTACAGGGGGAACACGGGGAGCTGTTTTTT.

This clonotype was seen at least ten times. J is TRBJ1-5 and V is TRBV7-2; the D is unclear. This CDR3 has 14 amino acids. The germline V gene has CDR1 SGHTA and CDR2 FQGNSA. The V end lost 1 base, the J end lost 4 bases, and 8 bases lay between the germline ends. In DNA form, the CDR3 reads TGTGCCAGCAGCTTAGTCACCGTTAATCAGCCCCAGCATTTT. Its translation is CASSLVTVNQPQHF.

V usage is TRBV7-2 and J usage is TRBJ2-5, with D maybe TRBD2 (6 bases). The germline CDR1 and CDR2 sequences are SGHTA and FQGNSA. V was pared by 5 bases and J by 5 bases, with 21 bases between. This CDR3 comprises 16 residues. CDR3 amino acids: CASSRPLGGDRETQYF. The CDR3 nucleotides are TGTGCCAGCAGCCGGCCCTTGGGCGGGGACCGGGAGACCCAGTACTTC.

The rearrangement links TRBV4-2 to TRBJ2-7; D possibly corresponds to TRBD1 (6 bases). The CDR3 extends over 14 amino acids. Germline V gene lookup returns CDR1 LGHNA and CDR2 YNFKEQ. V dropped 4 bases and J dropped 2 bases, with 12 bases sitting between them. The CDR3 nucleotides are TGTGCCAGCAGCCTGGACAGTTCCACCTACGAGCAGTACTTC. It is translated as CASSLDSSTYEQYF.

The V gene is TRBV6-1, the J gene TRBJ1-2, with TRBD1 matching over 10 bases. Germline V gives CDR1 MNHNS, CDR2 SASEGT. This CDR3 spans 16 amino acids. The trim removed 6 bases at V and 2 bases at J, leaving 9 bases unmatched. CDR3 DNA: TGTGCCAGCAGCCTCACCCCGGGACAGGGGAACTATGGCTACACCTTC. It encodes CASSLTPGQGNYGYTF.

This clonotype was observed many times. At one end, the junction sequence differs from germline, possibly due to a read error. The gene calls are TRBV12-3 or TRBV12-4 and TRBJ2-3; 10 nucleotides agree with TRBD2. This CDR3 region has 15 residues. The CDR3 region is CASSLAGVSPDTQYF. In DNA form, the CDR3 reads TGTGCCAGCAGTCTAGCGGGAGTGAGTCCAGATACGCAGTATTTT.

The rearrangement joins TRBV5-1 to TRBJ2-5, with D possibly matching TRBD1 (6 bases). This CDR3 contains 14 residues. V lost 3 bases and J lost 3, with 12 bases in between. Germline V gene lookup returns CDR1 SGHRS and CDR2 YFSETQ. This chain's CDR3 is CASSWPGQEETQYF. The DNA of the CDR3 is TGCGCCAGCAGCTGGCCGGGACAAGAAGAGACCCAGTACTTC.